These 7 T cell receptor beta chains came from one sample sequenced in a study of beta chain features in type 1 diabetes. Investigators reverse transcribed all isolated RNA, so they sequenced expressed TCRB transcripts. Using immunoSEQ multiplex PCR, the repertoire was profiled, and TCRdb retains in-frame clones only, with some absent. The sample has around 160,000 clones, 50% to 70% seen once. Antigens for these TCRs are unknown. Study-level findings and limits: There was a moderate but significant shortening of TCRB CDR3s in all four CD4+ subsets of Type 1 diabetes patients.

Material for sequencing was naive CD4+ T cells from blood. The receptors come from a man younger than 45 with type 1 diabetes.

V and J are TRBV29-1 and TRBJ1-2, with a tentative D call TRBD1 (6 bases). CDR3 length equals 13 residues. Trimming took 4 bases from V and 7 from J, leaving 16 bases between them. Germline-derived CDR1 and CDR2 are SQVTM and ANQGSEA. The CDR3 here is CSVVGTGIGGYTF. CDR3 in DNA: TGCAGCGTTGTGGGTACAGGGATCGGTGGCTACACCTTC.

The chain recombines TRBV30 with TRBJ2-7; D remains ambiguous. V was shortened by 0 bases and J by 2 bases, with 11 bases between the two germline ends. Germline V gene data show CDR1 as GTSNPN and CDR2 as SVGIG (reference sequence). The CDR3 consists of 14 residues. The CDR3 region is CAWSVAAGPYEQYF. CDR3 nucleotides: TGTGCCTGGAGTGTGGCGGCCGGGCCCTACGAGCAGTACTTC.

The genes are TRBV7-2 and TRBJ2-1, with D perhaps matching TRBD1 (6 bases). Germline V CDR1 and CDR2: SGHTA, FQGNSA. There are 15 residues in the CDR3. The ends were cut back, 4 bases at V and 10 bases at J, with 20 bases in the middle. CDR3 amino acids: CASSSWRQGSGEQFF. The CDR3 region has the DNA TGTGCCAGCAGCTCTTGGCGGCAGGGGAGCGGCGAGCAGTTCTTC.

This clone showed up just a few times. The chain joins TRBV7-2 to TRBJ2-7, with 8 bases aligning to TRBD2. The germline CDR1 and CDR2 sequences are SGHTA and FQGNSA. There are 15 residues in the CDR3. Germline trimming cut 1 base from V and 5 bases from J; bases unmatched to any gene: 7. The CDR3 spells CASSLEGGGIHEQYF. The DNA of the CDR3 is TGTGCCAGCAGCTTAGAAGGCGGGGGGATCCACGAGCAGTACTTC.

This chain uses TRBV7-2 with TRBJ2-7; D unresolved. This CDR3 region has 16 residues. Germline V gives CDR1 SGHTA, CDR2 FQGNSA. V dropped 2 bases and J dropped 0 bases, with 14 bases sitting between them. DNA for the CDR3: TGTGCCAGCAGCTTAATTGTGTCAACGAGCTCCTACGAGCAGTACTTC. Translated, it gives CASSLIVSTSSYEQYF. The variable domain in full, completed from reference TRBV7-2 and TRBJ2-7, reads GAGVSQSPSNKVTEKGKDVELRCDPISGHTALYWYRQSLGQGLEFLIYFQGNSAPDKSGLPSDRFSAERTGGSVSTLTIQRTQQEDSAVYLCASSLIVSTSSYEQYFGPGTRLTVT.

J is TRBJ2-7 and V is TRBV29-1; D perhaps matches TRBD1 (6 bases). The germline V gene has CDR1 SQVTM and CDR2 ANQGSEA. This CDR3 has 12 amino acids. Trimming cost V 6 bases and J 3 bases, with 12 bases left between them. The CDR3 loop is CSVGGQSYEQYF. For the CDR3, the DNA is TGCAGCGTCGGAGGACAGAGCTACGAGCAGTACTTC.

Only one count was recorded for this clone. V usage is TRBV13 and J usage is TRBJ2-3, with 11 positions matching TRBD2. V was pared by 3 bases and J by 5 bases, with 4 bases of the junction left unmatched. Looked up from germline, CDR1 is PRHDT and CDR2 is FYEKMQ (reference sequence). This CDR3 has 15 amino acids. CDR3 DNA sequence: TGTGCCAGCAGCTTTAGCGGGGGGGCCGTAGATACGCAGTATTTT. It is translated as CASSFSGGAVDTQYF.